A single sample gave rise to the 9 T cell receptor beta chains below, sequenced in a study of OX40 agonist ivuxolimab in advanced cancers. The method was immunoSEQ multiplex PCR; TCRdb's version includes in-frame clones alone and lacks a portion of them. The sample has around 35,000 clones, around 81% seen once; the top ten hold roughly 1.4%. The sample here was CD4+ or CD8+ T cells sorted from blood, taken in a trial of the OX40 agonist ivuxolimab. These receptors all come from an adult with an advanced solid tumor such as melanoma, head and neck, liver or kidney cancer.

The rearrangement uses TRBV6-1 and TRBJ2-1; possibly TRBD1 or TRBD2 for D (6 bases each). The CDR3 loop spans 14 amino acids. V was pared by 3 bases and J by 15 bases, with 21 bases between. Germline CDR1 reads MNHNS; CDR2 reads SASEGT. This CDR3 reads CASSEGGTGYKWFF. DNA of the CDR3: TGTGCCAGCAGTGAGGGGGGAACAGGGTACAAGTGGTTCTTC.

The chain recombines TRBV18 with TRBJ2-3, with D hard to call. Between the trimmed V and J ends, which lost 1 base and 4 bases, there was a span of 9 bases. Germline assignment: CDR1 KGHSH and CDR2 LQKENI. The CDR3 sequence is 14 residues long. The CDR3 here is CASSPLGPPDTQYF. The CDR3 region has the DNA TGTGCCAGCTCACCACTAGGCCCACCAGATACGCAGTATTTT.

The J gene is TRBJ2-3, the V gene TRBV5-4, with TRBD2 matching 7 bases. The CDR3 extends over 16 amino acids. In germline, CDR1 is SGHNT, CDR2 YYREEE (reference sequence). J was trimmed by 5 bases and V by 2 bases; bases with no gene match: 11. The CDR3 coding sequence is TGTGCCAGCAGCTTACTCCGGGACTACGCTGTAGATACGCAGTATTTT. The encoded protein is CASSLLRDYAVDTQYF. Using reference TRBV5-4 and TRBJ2-3 for the parts outside the CDR3, the full variable domain is ETGVTQSPTHLIKTRGQQVTLRCSSQSGHNTVSWYQQALGQGPQFIFQYYREEENGRGNFPPRFSGLQFPNYSSELNVNALELDDSALYLCASSLLRDYAVDTQYFGPGTRLTVL.

The chain carries TRBV11-2 and TRBJ2-5, with D unresolved. V lost 1 base, J lost 5 bases, and 23 bases lay in between. Germline-derived CDR1 and CDR2 are SGHAT and FQNNGV. CDR3 length: 18 amino acids. The CDR3 sequence is CASSLGADPWISDETQYF. The CDR3 coding sequence is TGTGCCAGCAGCTTAGGGGCAGATCCTTGGATTAGTGACGAGACCCAGTACTTC.

This sequence joins TRBV7-2 and TRBJ2-7; 8 nucleotides align to TRBD1. The CDR3 spans 15 residues. The V gene's germline CDR1 is SGHTA and CDR2 FQGNSA. V was clipped by 3 bases and J by 2 bases; unmatched bases: 6. The DNA of the CDR3 is TGTGCCAGCAGCTTTGGACAGGGACCGACCTACGAGCAGTACTTC. Its protein is CASSFGQGPTYEQYF. The full variable domain, with the rest looked up from reference TRBV7-2 and TRBJ2-7, is GAGVSQSPSNKVTEKGKDVELRCDPISGHTALYWYRQSLGQGLEFLIYFQGNSAPDKSGLPSDRFSAERTGGSVSTLTIQRTQQEDSAVYLCASSFGQGPTYEQYFGPGTRLTVT.

This sequence joins TRBV30 and TRBJ2-3; 7 nucleotides agree with TRBD1. Germline CDR1 reads GTSNPN; CDR2 reads SVGIG (reference sequence). The J segment lost 2 bases and the V segment lost 2 bases, leaving 4 bases of the junction unmatched. The CDR3 consists of 14 residues. CDR3 nucleotide sequence: TGTGCCTGGAGTAAAGGGACAGCCACAGATACGCAGTATTTT. This translates into CAWSKGTATDTQYF.

The J gene is TRBJ1-4, the V gene TRBV4-1; D possibly corresponds to TRBD1 (6 bases). Germline CDR1 MGHRA, CDR2 YSYEKL. This CDR3 has 15 residues. Trimming took 3 bases from V and 4 from J, leaving 12 bases between them. CDR3 sequence: CASSQSQGGNEKLFF. For the CDR3, the DNA is TGCGCCAGCAGCCAGTCACAGGGAGGTAATGAAAAACTGTTTTTT.

The V and J genes are TRBV6-1 and TRBJ2-1; TRBD2 might be the D (5 bases). The CDR3 extends over 14 amino acids. CDR1 and CDR2 from the germline V gene are MNHNS and SASEGT. Trimming removed 7 bases at V and 7 bases at J, with 17 bases between. This CDR3 reads CASKVGSAVNEQFF. CDR3 coding DNA: TGTGCCAGCAAGGTGGGCTCAGCGGTGAATGAGCAGTTCTTC.

The chain uses TRBV5-4 and TRBJ2-3, with D possibly being TRBD2 (6 bases). V lost 0 bases, J lost 3 bases, and 11 bases lay in between. Germline CDR1 SGHNT, CDR2 YYREEE (reference sequence). The CDR3 spans 15 residues. This chain's CDR3 is CASSLELALTDTQYF. In DNA, the CDR3 is TGTGCCAGCAGCTTGGAACTAGCTTTGACAGATACGCAGTATTTT.